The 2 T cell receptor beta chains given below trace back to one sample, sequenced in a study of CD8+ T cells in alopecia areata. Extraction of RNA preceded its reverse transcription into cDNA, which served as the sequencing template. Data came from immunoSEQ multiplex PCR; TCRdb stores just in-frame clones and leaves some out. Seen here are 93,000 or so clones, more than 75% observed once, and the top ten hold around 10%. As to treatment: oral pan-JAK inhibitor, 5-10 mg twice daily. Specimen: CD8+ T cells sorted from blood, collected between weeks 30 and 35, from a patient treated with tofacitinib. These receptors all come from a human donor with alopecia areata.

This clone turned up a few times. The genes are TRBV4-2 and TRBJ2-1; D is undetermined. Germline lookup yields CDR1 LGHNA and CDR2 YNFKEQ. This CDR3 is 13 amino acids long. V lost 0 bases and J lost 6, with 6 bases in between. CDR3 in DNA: TGTGCCAGCAGCCAAGAGTACTCCAATGAGCAGTTCTTC. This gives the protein CASSQEYSNEQFF.

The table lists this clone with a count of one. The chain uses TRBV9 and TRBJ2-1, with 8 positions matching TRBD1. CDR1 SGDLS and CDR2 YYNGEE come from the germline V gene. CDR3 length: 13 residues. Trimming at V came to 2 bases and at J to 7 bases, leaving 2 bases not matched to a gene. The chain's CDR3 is CASSVTGANEQFF. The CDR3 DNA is TGTGCCAGCAGCGTGACAGGGGCGAATGAGCAGTTCTTC.